The 25 T cell receptor beta chains below all came from one sample that was sequenced in a study of T cell responses to AZD1222 COVID-19 vaccine. Generated by immunoSEQ multiplex PCR, the TCRdb table keeps only in-frame clones and is missing some. This table holds about 85,000 clones, roughly 90% found once. This material consisted of peripheral blood, taken on day 0 of AZD1222 vaccination. These receptors all come from an adult in good health.

This chain links TRBV9 with TRBJ1-4; D is unclear. Trimming took off 0 bases at V and 8 bases at J, with 14 bases between the two ends. The CDR3 runs to 15 residues. CDR1 and CDR2 (germline): SGDLS, YYNGEE. As DNA, the CDR3 is TGTGCCAGCAGCGTAGATGGAGGGCGGGAGGAAAAACTGTTTTTT. This encodes CASSVDGGREEKLFF.

The chain combines TRBV16 with TRBJ2-7; 7 bases are a match to TRBD2. CDR1 is KGHSY, CDR2 FQNENV, per germline. J was trimmed by 3 bases and V by 2 bases; bases with no gene match: 1. This CDR3 is built from 13 residues. Here the CDR3 DNA reads TGTGCCAGCAGCCAAGGACTAGTCTACGAGCAGTACTTC. The encoded protein is CASSQGLVYEQYF.

This sequence joins TRBV27 and TRBJ2-7, with 7 bases lining up with TRBD1. The CDR3 totals 13 residues. J lost 3 bases, V lost 6 bases, and 5 bases had no gene match. Germline V lookup: CDR1 MNHEY, CDR2 SMNVEV (reference sequence). CDR3 nucleotide sequence: TGTGCCAGCAGCCCGGGACAGAACTACGAGCAGTACTTC. It yields the protein CASSPGQNYEQYF.

This clone occurred many times. The rearrangement uses TRBV28 and TRBJ1-4; D not resolved. The germline V and J ends were trimmed by 2 bases and 8 bases, with 6 bases remaining between them. Germline CDR1 MDHEN, CDR2 SYDVKM. The CDR3 has 12 residues. CDR3 in amino acids: CASSLGREKLFF. The CDR3 bases are TGTGCCAGCAGTTTAGGTAGGGAAAAACTGTTTTTT.

The rearrangement joins TRBV9 to TRBJ2-1, with unresolved D. The CDR3 covers 14 residues. Trimming cost V 4 bases and J 7 bases, with 15 bases left between them. CDR1 and CDR2 (germline): SGDLS, YYNGEE. This CDR3 is CASSSHWAGNEQFF. CDR3 nucleotide sequence: TGTGCCAGCAGCTCCCACTGGGCTGGAAATGAGCAGTTCTTC.

The V call is TRBV27, the J call TRBJ2-2, with 7 bases lining up with TRBD2. V lost 4 bases and J lost 6; bases outside the gene matches: 8. The CDR3 length is 15 residues. Germline V gives CDR1 MNHEY, CDR2 SMNVEV (reference sequence). This chain's CDR3 is CASSSLGAGAGELFF. CDR3 nucleotides: TGTGCCAGCAGTTCCCTTGGGGCGGGGGCCGGGGAGCTGTTTTTT.

In DNA, the CDR3 is TGTGCCACCAGCAGAGGACAGGGTAACCAAGAGACCCAGTACTTC. It encodes CATSRGQGNQETQYF. The V and J genes are TRBV15 and TRBJ2-5, with TRBD1 identical over 7 bases. With 1 base clipped from V and 0 bases from J, the junction kept 2 bases outside the gene matches. The length of the CDR3 is 15 residues. Germline CDR1 is LNHNV and CDR2 is YYDKDF (reference sequence). The variable domain in full, with the rest retrieved from reference TRBV15 and TRBJ2-5, is DAMVIQNPRYQVTQFGKPVTLSCSQTLNHNVMYWYQQKSSQAPKLLFHYYDKDFNNEADTPDNFQSRRPNTSFCFLDIRSPGLGDTAMYLCATSRGQGNQETQYFGPGTRLLVL.

The J gene is TRBJ2-3, the V gene TRBV27, with D possibly TRBD2 on 5 matching bases. Trimming removed 6 bases from V and 2 bases from J, with 21 bases in between. Germline V gives CDR1 MNHEY, CDR2 SMNVEV (reference sequence). This CDR3 is 17 amino acids long. The CDR3 loop is CASSPLNPGSITDTQYF. CDR3 in DNA: TGTGCCAGCAGCCCCCTAAATCCGGGATCGATCACAGATACGCAGTATTTT.

The chain joins TRBV24-1 to TRBJ1-1; D gene unclear. V was trimmed by 2 bases and J by 5 bases, leaving 17 bases between them. Germline CDR1 is KGHDR and CDR2 is SFDVKD. The CDR3 covers 16 residues. The CDR3 bases are TGTGCCACCAGTGATTCCCTGGTACACGCGTGTACTGAAGCTTTCTTT. This translates into CATSDSLVHACTEAFF.

The chain joins TRBV30 to TRBJ2-7; no clear D gene. Germline V gives CDR1 GTSNPN, CDR2 SVGIG (reference sequence). Trimming took 3 bases from V and 3 from J, leaving 9 bases between them. This CDR3 spans 12 amino acids. The CDR3 here is CAWSMRFYEQYF. CDR3 coding DNA: TGTGCCTGGAGCATGAGATTCTACGAGCAGTACTTC.

The chain combines TRBV19 with TRBJ1-5; 7 nucleotides agree with TRBD1. This CDR3 is 15 amino acids long. CDR1 LNHDA and CDR2 SQIVND come from the germline V gene (reference sequence). Losses at the gene ends were 6 bases for V and 5 bases for J; bases not matched to a gene: 10. CDR3 nucleotides: TGTGCCAGTAGGGGGTCCGGGACAGCTTATCAGCCCCAGCATTTT. Protein sequence: CASRGSGTAYQPQHF.

This clone was seen only once. The rearrangement links TRBV4-1 to TRBJ1-5; no definite D call. CDR3 length: 13 residues. From germline, CDR1 is MGHRA and CDR2 YSYEKL. Trimming stripped 0 bases from V and 9 bases from J, with 9 bases between. The CDR3 DNA is TGCGCCAGCAGCCAAGAAACCCGGAGGCCCCAGCATTTT. Amino acid sequence: CASSQETRRPQHF.

The chain joins TRBV6-5 to TRBJ1-5; tentative D call: TRBD1 (5 bases). The CDR3 extends over 13 amino acids. The germline CDR1 and CDR2 sequences are MNHEY and SVGAGI. V gave up 7 bases and J gave up 3 bases, with 10 bases separating them. For the CDR3, the DNA is TGTGCCAGCACAGGGAAAAACAATCAGCCCCAGCATTTT. Protein product: CASTGKNNQPQHF.

V is TRBV5-1 and J is TRBJ2-7, with 10 nucleotides matching TRBD2. The CDR3 consists of 16 residues. Germline V gene lookup returns CDR1 SGHRS and CDR2 YFSETQ. Trimming removed 3 bases from V and 3 bases from J; junction bases left unmatched: 9. CDR3: CASSSALAGAIYEQYF. The DNA of the CDR3 is TGCGCCAGCAGCTCGGCGCTAGCGGGAGCCATCTACGAGCAGTACTTC.

This rearrangement joins TRBV20-1 to TRBJ2-7, with D possibly called TRBD1 or TRBD2 (5 bases each). This CDR3 has 15 residues. V lost 3 bases to trimming and J lost 3 bases, with 18 bases between them. Per germline, CDR1 DFQATT and CDR2 SNEGSKA (reference sequence). The CDR3, as DNA: TGCAGTGCTAGTGTGGGGGTCACTAAAGACTACGAGCAGTACTTC. Protein sequence: CSASVGVTKDYEQYF.

The chain carries TRBV7-9 and TRBJ2-7, with 9 bases fitting TRBD1. CDR3 size: 18 residues. The germline CDR1 and CDR2 sequences are SEHNR and FQNEAQ (reference sequence). After removal of 0 bases from V and 2 bases from J, the junction contained 11 bases not matched to a gene. Here the CDR3 DNA reads TGTGCCAGCAGCTTAGCCGGGACAGGGAATCTCAGAACCTACGAGCAGTACTTC. This gives the protein CASSLAGTGNLRTYEQYF.

This chain uses TRBV30 with TRBJ1-2; 8 nucleotides agree with TRBD1. Germline trimming cut 3 bases from V and 4 bases from J; bases unmatched to any gene: 7. The CDR3 consists of 14 residues. From germline, CDR1 is GTSNPN and CDR2 SVGIG (reference sequence). Written as DNA, the CDR3 is TGTGCCTGGAGCGGGACAGGAGGCCTCTATGGCTACACCTTC. It yields the protein CAWSGTGGLYGYTF.

The genes are TRBV28 and TRBJ1-6, with D perhaps matching TRBD1 (6 bases). The CDR3 has 16 amino acids. The V and J ends lost 6 bases and 7 bases respectively, with 19 bases between them. Germline CDR1 MDHEN, CDR2 SYDVKM. The CDR3, as DNA: TGTGCCAGCAGCCCCAGTTTATCAGGGGAAAATTCACCCCTCCACTTT. It specifies CASSPSLSGENSPLHF.

V and J are TRBV21-1 and TRBJ1-5; the table names TRBD1, a call not compared with the DNA. TRBV21-1 is a recognized pseudogene. The CDR3 has 16 residues. As DNA, the CDR3 is TGTGCCAGGGGGACAGGGAAAACTTATAGCAATCAGCCCCAGCATTTT. Protein: CARGTGKTYSNQPQHF.

This rearrangement joins TRBV18 to TRBJ1-1, with 9 bases matching TRBD1. After removal of 3 bases from V and 3 bases from J, the junction contained 5 bases not matched to a gene. The V gene's germline CDR1 is KGHSH and CDR2 LQKENI. The CDR3 has 15 residues. The CDR3 here is CASSPSRQGDTEAFF. The CDR3 DNA reads TGTGCCAGCTCACCGTCCAGACAGGGGGACACTGAAGCTTTCTTT.

This clone showed up just once. The V call is TRBV19, the J call TRBJ1-2; D not resolved. Trimming removed 1 base at V and 2 bases at J, with 5 bases between. Germline CDR1 is LNHDA and CDR2 is SQIVND (reference sequence). The CDR3 has 13 amino acids. The CDR3 nucleotides are TGTGCCAGTAGTATAGGCAGGAACTATGGCTACACCTTC. Its translation is CASSIGRNYGYTF.

The V call is TRBV7-9, the J call TRBJ2-1; possibly TRBD2 for D (6 bases). Germline V gene data show CDR1 as SEHNR and CDR2 as FQNEAQ (reference sequence). The CDR3 length is 15 residues. Trimming stripped 6 bases from V and 8 bases from J, with 20 bases between. This CDR3 reads CASRSSGRQRDEQFF. The CDR3 bases are TGTGCCAGCAGATCCTCGGGACGTCAGCGGGATGAGCAGTTCTTC.

The CDR3 coding sequence is TGTGCCAGCAGCTCAGGAACCAGGGAGGGCCAGCCCCAGCATTTT. This sequence encodes CASSSGTREGQPQHF. The chain couples TRBV7-8 to TRBJ1-5, with a possible D match to TRBD1 (5 bases). Germline V gene sequence: CDR1 SGHVS, CDR2 FQNEAQ. V was shortened by 4 bases and J by 7 bases, with 17 bases between the two germline ends. The CDR3 length is 15 residues.

The chain joins TRBV29-1 to TRBJ2-1; maybe TRBD2 (6 bases). CDR1 is SQVTM and CDR2 is ANQGSEA in the germline V gene. The V end was cut by 3 bases, the J end by 5 bases, with 17 bases between. The length of the CDR3 is 15 residues. The CDR3 here is CSVDSAGPTNNEQFF. In DNA, the CDR3 is TGCAGCGTTGATTCCGCGGGACCCACGAACAATGAGCAGTTCTTC.

The chain has TRBV27 and TRBJ2-5, with D hard to call. The CDR3 consists of 15 residues. The V gene's germline CDR1 is MNHEY and CDR2 SMNVEV (reference sequence). Trimming stripped 4 bases from V and 4 bases from J, with 16 bases between. The CDR3 spells CASSSLPQAGETQYF. CDR3 DNA: TGTGCCAGCAGTTCCTTACCCCAGGCAGGAGAGACCCAGTACTTC.